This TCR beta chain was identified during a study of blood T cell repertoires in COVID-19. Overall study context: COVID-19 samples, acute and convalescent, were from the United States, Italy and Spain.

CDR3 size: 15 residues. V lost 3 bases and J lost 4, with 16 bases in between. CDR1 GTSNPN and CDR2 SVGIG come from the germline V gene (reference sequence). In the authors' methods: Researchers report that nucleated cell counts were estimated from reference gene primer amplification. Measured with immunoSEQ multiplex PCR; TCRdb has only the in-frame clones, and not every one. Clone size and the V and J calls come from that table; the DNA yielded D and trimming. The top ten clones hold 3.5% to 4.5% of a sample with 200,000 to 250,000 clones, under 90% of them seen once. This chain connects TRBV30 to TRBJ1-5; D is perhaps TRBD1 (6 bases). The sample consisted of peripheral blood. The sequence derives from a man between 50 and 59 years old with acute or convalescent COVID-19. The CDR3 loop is CAWSEQGGRNQPQHF. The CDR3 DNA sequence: TGTGCCTGGAGCGAACAGGGCGGCCGTAATCAGCCCCAGCATTTT. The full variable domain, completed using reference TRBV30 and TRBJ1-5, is SQTIHQWPATLVQPVGSPLSLECTVEGTSNPNLYWYRQAAGRGLQLLFYSVGIGQISSEVPQNLSASRPQDRQFILSSKKLLLSDSGFYLCAWSEQGGRNQPQHFGDGTRLSIL.